This is a list of T cell receptor beta chains from one sample in a study of PD-1 blockade in classical Hodgkin lymphoma. The table came from immunoSEQ multiplex PCR; TCRdb's copy has only in-frame clones and leaves some out. In the table there are some 86,000 clones, approximately 90% of which are singletons. The sample here was peripheral blood mononuclear cells (PBMCs), taken before the fourth cycle of nivolumab. These receptors were taken from a human donor with classical Hodgkin lymphoma. CDR3s leave out the opening cysteine and the closing phenylalanine or tryptophan.

cdr3_aa j_call v_call cdr3_length
AFGDNNSPLH TRBJ1-6 TRBV30 10
ASSQWGTGTDTQY TRBJ2-3 TRBV4-3 13
ACEGYSYEQY TRBJ2-7 TRBV30 10
ASIQGTASVVT TRBJ1-2 TRBV2 11
ASSEYTTGFNPHEQF TRBJ2-1 TRBV25-1 15
ASSSLTGSGNTIY TRBJ1-3 TRBV7-2 13
ASSPGEYNEQF TRBJ2-1 TRBV7-9 11
ATSSQTDSYEQY TRBJ2-7 TRBV15 12
ASSPIGGTTDTQY TRBJ2-3 TRBV9 13
AWRASGGHPYEQY TRBJ2-7 TRBV30 13
ASSLAGGLDYGYT TRBJ1-2 TRBV5-1 13
ASSSTGTSLLNEQF TRBJ2-1 TRBV7-6 14
ASSLGDRPKETQY TRBJ2-5 TRBV13 13
ASSEGLRRSGANVLT TRBJ2-6 TRBV10-1 15
ASSQDNFWGGAKWAF TRBJ1-1 TRBV14 15
AISDTGQPQH TRBJ1-5 TRBV10-3 10
SAINQGGGYT TRBJ1-2 TRBV29-1 10
ATSESGDGNQPQH TRBJ1-5 TRBV15 13
ASSLYGGTQETQY TRBJ2-5 TRBV7-7 13
AQEGRDEKLF TRBJ1-4 TRBV2 10
ASSLGPTYEQY TRBJ2-7 TRBV27 11
ASSATGETGNTIY TRBJ1-3 TRBV9 13
ASSPSGTGAYEQY TRBJ2-7 TRBV6-6 13
ASSLVSSGGTDTQY TRBJ2-3 TRBV11-1 14
ASIPHPAETQY TRBJ2-5 TRBV2 11
SASGQTEQF TRBJ2-1 TRBV20-1 9
ASRWGNTEAF TRBJ1-1 TRBV6-5 10
ASSQDFFGTSLNFIQY TRBJ2-4 TRBV4-3 16
ASAGGPNTEAF TRBJ1-1 TRBV6-5 11
ASSLVLADPYEQY TRBJ2-7 TRBV5-1 13
ASSPTLGDLAKNIQY TRBJ2-4 TRBV7-9 15
ATSRDPGPYEQY TRBJ2-7 TRBV15 12
AWSDSGVQPQH TRBJ1-5 TRBV30 11
ASSPGSTDTQY TRBJ2-3 TRBV5-1 11
ASSPEGPTDTQY TRBJ2-3 TRBV9 12
ASSPFYDGDTQY TRBJ2-3 TRBV7-2 12